This T cell receptor beta chain was captured in a study of blood T cell repertoires in COVID-19. Whole-study context: The study drew acute and convalescent COVID-19 samples from the United States, Italy and Spain. PBMCs, B-cell-depleted T cells, or T cells were the source of the cDNA or gDNA that made up the material.

Original data processing: Reference gene primers were amplified, and this amplification served to estimate nucleated cell counts. Assay: immunoSEQ multiplex PCR; the TCRdb copy retains only in-frame clones and omits some. V, J and clone size are taken as reported in that table, and D and trimming were inferred from the DNA itself. The profile shows more than 300,000 clones, 80% to 90% of them singletons. Seattle patients were enrolled during active infection and followed longitudinally. From germline, CDR1 is SNHLY and CDR2 FYNNEI. The CDR3 spans 16 residues. V gave up 6 bases and J gave up 6 bases; unmatched junction bases: 10.

The chain links TRBV2 to TRBJ2-3; 12 nucleotides align to TRBD2. The sequenced sample consisted of peripheral blood. The TCR comes from a woman aged 25 to 39 with COVID-19, enrolled during active disease. CDR3 protein: CASRATSGRPVDTQYF. In DNA form, the CDR3 reads TGTGCCAGCAGGGCGACTAGCGGGAGACCGGTGGATACGCAGTATTTT. The variable domain in full, with the rest retrieved from reference TRBV2 and TRBJ2-3, is EPEVTQTPSHQVTQMGQEVILRCVPISNHLYFYWYRQILGQKVEFLVSFYNNEISEKSEIFDDQFSVERPDGSNFTLKIRSTKLEDSAMYFCASRATSGRPVDTQYFGPGTRLTVL.